This T cell receptor (beta chain) was profiled in a study of T cells in Graves' hyperthyroidism and ophthalmopathy. Study-level background: Any treatment followed the collection of peripheral blood at initial diagnosis. Study outcomes and limitations: A median around 6.4 months before onset, the model predicted ophthalmopathy.

The V gene's germline CDR1 is DFQATT and CDR2 SNEGSKA (reference sequence). This CDR3 region has 13 residues. Germline trimming cut 5 bases from V and 11 bases from J; bases unmatched to any gene: 11. This clonotype was seen many times. What it recognizes is unknown. Fresh peripheral blood, 9.5 to 10 ml of it, supplied the PBMCs. RNA transcripts were the template for amplifying TCR beta CDR3 regions. With the HTBI primer set, the TCR CDR3 went through a first round of RT-PCR. In TCRdb, the multiplex PCR reads were re-called with MiXCR into one record per CDR3 protein. Of 660,000 or so distinct CDR3 sequences listed, about 20% are singletons.

The chain recombines TRBV20-1 with TRBJ1-1; 10 bases fit TRBD1. Sequencing input: blood. The clonotype originates from a man younger than 40 with Graves' ophthalmopathy. CDR3 loop: CSAPSRQGASAFF. CDR3 DNA sequence: TGCAGTGCTCCCTCCAGACAGGGGGCTTCGGCTTTCTTT.